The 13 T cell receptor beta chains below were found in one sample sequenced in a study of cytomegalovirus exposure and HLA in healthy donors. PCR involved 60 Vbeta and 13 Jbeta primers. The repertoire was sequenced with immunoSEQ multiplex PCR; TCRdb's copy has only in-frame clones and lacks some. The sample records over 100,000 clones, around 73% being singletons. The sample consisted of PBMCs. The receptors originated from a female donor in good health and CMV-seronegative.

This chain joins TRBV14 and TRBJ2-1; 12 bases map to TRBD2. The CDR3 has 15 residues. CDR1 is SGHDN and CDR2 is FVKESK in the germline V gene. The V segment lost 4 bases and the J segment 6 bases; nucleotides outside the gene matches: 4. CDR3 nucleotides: TGTGCCAGCAGCCCCGGACTAGCGGGACTCAATGAGCAGTTCTTC. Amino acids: CASSPGLAGLNEQFF.

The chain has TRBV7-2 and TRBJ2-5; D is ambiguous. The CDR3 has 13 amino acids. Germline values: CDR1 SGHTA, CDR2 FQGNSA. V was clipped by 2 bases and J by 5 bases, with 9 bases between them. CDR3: CASSLFTEETQYF. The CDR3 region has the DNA TGTGCCAGCAGCTTATTTACAGAGGAGACCCAGTACTTC.

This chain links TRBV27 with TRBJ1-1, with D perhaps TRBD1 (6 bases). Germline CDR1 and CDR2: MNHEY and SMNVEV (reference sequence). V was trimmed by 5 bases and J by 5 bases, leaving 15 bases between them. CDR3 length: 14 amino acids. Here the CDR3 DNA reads TGTGCCAGCAGTGAACGACAGGTCAGAACTGAAGCTTTCTTT. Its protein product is CASSERQVRTEAFF.

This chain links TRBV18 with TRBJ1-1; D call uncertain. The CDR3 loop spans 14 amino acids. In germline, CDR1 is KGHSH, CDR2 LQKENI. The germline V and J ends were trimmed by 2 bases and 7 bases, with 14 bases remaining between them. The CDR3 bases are TGTGCCAGCTCACCAGTGTTCCGAGTTGGTGAAGCTTTCTTT. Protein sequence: CASSPVFRVGEAFF. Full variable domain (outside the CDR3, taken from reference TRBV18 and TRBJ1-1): NAGVMQNPRHLVRRRGQEARLRCSPMKGHSHVYWYRQLPEEGLKFMVYLQKENIIDESGMPKERFSAEFPKEGPSILRIQQVVRGDSAAYFCASSPVFRVGEAFFGQGTRLTVV.

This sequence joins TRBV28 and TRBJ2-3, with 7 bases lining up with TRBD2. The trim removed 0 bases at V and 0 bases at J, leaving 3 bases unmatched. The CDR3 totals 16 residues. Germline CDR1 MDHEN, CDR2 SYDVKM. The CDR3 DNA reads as TGTGCCAGCAGTTTATGGAGTAGCGGGAGCACAGATACGCAGTATTTT. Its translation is CASSLWSSGSTDTQYF.

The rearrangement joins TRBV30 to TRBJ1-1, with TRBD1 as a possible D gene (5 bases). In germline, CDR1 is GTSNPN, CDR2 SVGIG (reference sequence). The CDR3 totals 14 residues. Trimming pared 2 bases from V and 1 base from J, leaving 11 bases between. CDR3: CAWSPPGSNTEAFF. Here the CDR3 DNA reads TGTGCCTGGAGTCCCCCAGGGTCGAACACTGAAGCTTTCTTT.

DNA of the CDR3: TGTGCCAGCAGTGATAGCCTCACCGGGACCCAGTACTTC. Its protein is CASSDSLTGTQYF. The gene calls are TRBV6-1 and TRBJ2-5; D gene unclear. The CDR3 has 13 amino acids. V was clipped by 3 bases and J by 7 bases, with 12 bases between them. From germline, CDR1 is MNHNS and CDR2 SASEGT.

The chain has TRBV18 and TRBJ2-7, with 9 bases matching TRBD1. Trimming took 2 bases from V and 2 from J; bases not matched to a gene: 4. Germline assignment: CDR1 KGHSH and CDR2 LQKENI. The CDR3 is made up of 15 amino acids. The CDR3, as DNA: TGTGCCAGCTCACCATCCGGGACAGGGCCCTACGAGCAGTACTTC. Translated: CASSPSGTGPYEQYF.

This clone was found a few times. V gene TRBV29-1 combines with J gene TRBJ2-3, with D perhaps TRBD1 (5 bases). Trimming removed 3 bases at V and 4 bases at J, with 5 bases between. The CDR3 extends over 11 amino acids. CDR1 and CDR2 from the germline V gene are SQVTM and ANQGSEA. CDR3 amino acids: CSVDRADTQYF. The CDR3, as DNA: TGCAGCGTTGACAGGGCAGATACGCAGTATTTT.

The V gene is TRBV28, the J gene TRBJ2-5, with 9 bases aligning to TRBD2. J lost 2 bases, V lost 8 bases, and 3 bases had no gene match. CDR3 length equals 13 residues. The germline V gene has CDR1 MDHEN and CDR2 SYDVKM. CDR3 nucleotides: TGTGCCAGCGCTAGCGGGGCGCAAGAGACCCAGTACTTC. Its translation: CASASGAQETQYF.

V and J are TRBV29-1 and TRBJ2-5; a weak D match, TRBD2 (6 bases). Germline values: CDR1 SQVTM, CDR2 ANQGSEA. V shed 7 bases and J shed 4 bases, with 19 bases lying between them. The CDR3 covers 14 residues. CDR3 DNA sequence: TGCAGCGCCCCCTGGGGGGATGGAGGAGAGACCCAGTACTTC. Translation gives CSAPWGDGGETQYF.

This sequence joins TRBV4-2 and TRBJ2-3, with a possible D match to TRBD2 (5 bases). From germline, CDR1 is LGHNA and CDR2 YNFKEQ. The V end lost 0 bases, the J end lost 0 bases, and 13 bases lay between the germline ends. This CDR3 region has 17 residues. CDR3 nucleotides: TGTGCCAGCAGCCAAGATAAGGAGGCGTATAGCACAGATACGCAGTATTTT. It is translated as CASSQDKEAYSTDTQYF.

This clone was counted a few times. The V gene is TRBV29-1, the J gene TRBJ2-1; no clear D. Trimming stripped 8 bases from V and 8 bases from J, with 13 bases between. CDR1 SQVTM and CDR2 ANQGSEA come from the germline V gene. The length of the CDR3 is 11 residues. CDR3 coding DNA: TGCAGCCTTCTGTCCGGTGATGAGCAGTTCTTC. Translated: CSLLSGDEQFF.